The following is a T cell receptor (beta chain) sequence with its context. Germline V gene data show CDR1 as SNHLY and CDR2 as FYNNEI. The CDR3 has 17 residues. Trimming removed 7 bases from V and 0 bases from J, with 19 bases in between. This entry belongs to a study of blood T cell repertoires in COVID-19. Measured with immunoSEQ multiplex PCR; TCRdb has only the in-frame clones, and not every one. The profile shows approximately 100,000 clones, roughly four fifths of them singletons. This sequence joins TRBV2 and TRBJ2-4; D is perhaps TRBD1 (5 bases). The sample taken for sequencing was peripheral blood. The receptor was isolated from a man between 65 and 79 years old with acute or convalescent COVID-19. The CDR3 spells CASKGTVRTLAKNIQYF. Here the CDR3 DNA reads TGTGCCAGCAAGGGTACGGTTAGGACACTAGCCAAAAACATTCAGTACTTC.